Listed here is a single T cell receptor beta chain. This receptor's antigen is unknown. There are no base qualities to consult, and no much larger clone falls within one base. The collaborating institutions used their own protocols to collect whole blood in K2EDTA tubes. For TCRbeta analysis, collaborators shipped samples as frozen whole blood, isolated PBMCs, or DNA extracted from either of those sample types. The data originate from a study of blood T cell repertoires in COVID-19 (TCRdb year 2020). Turning to the overall study: Samples from collaborators originated in the United States, Italy and Spain and spanned both the acute and convalescent phases of COVID-19. Subjects who had been exposed to COVID-19, were actively infected with it, or had recovered from it provided the deeply sampled blood TCRbeta repertoires that made up the dataset. Nearly every sample came with metadata listing a de-identified subject ID, COVID-19 status, age in years and sex. The repertoires were released in a freely available public database intended as a resource for research on the immune response to SARS-CoV-2. The prospective study material was composed of cDNA or gDNA derived from T cells, B-cell-depleted T cells, or PBMCs. Samples came from the ongoing ImmuneRACE study (first 160 participants) plus 1,254 subjects from 6 global collaborators. HLA class I and class II types, where available, came from metadata supplied by the sample provider rather than from assay-based typing. General conclusions and limits of the study: How much clinical and demographic metadata was included differed by source and by participant, and the metadata was provided uncurated.

CDR1 and CDR2 are read off the germline V gene as SGDLS and YYNGEE. The germline ends are 16 bases apart after V is trimmed by 4 bases and J by 5 bases. The CDR3 runs 14 residues from the cysteine to the phenylalanine. The entry retains the CDR3 DNA only, 42 bases that are in frame from base 1. TCRbeta CDR3 regions were amplified from genomic DNA by means of the immunoSEQ Assay, a bias-controlled multiplex PCR. From the authors' description of their analysis: Within the assay, amplification of reference gene primers was used to estimate how many nucleated cells each sample contained. To quantify the absolute abundance of each unique TCRbeta CDR3 rearrangement, sequence reads were collapsed and filtered. For each sample, productive Simpson clonality was calculated as the square root of Simpson's diversity index over productive rearrangements. TCRdb stores this immuneACCESS table with in-frame sequences only. Part of the clones is absent; in the studies checked, under half of the shortfall reflects unresolved V genes, and no reason is known for the rest. The V and J calls and clone size come from that table; D and trimming were worked out from the DNA. The sample contains 150,000 or so clones, roughly 85% of them found a single time. Around 5% of the sample rests with the top ten.

This sequence originates from a human donor in a cohort sampled during active COVID-19. Sample: peripheral blood. The rearranged segments are TRBV9 and TRBJ2-7; TRBD2 is a weak D gene call, 5 bases matching. The DNA sequence is as follows: TGTGCCAGCAGCCCCGGACGGGGTTTCGACGAGCAGTACTTC. It translates as CASSPGRGFDEQYF.